These 23 T cell receptor beta chains were all obtained from the same sample, sequenced in a study of T cells expressing NK-cell markers. TCRdb reprocessed the 5' RACE reads, with one entry per CDR3 protein and no DNA. Its table lists 350,000 to 450,000 distinct CDR3 sequences. Input material: blood T cells: a sorted CD56 or NKG2C T cell subset, CD4+ or CD8+ T cells, or bulk PBMC T cells (not recorded which). All receptors derive from a man aged 18-70 years in good health.

This chain joins TRBV5-4 and TRBJ1-3. Germline V lookup: CDR1 SGHNT, CDR2 YYREEE (reference sequence). This CDR3 contains 15 residues. The CDR3 sequence: CASSREGLSGNTIYF.

V is TRBV20-1 and J is TRBJ1-2. The germline V gene encodes CDR1 DFQATT and CDR2 SNEGSKA (reference sequence). This CDR3 contains 12 residues. CDR3 loop: CSARLAKWDYTF.

V and J are TRBV11-2 and TRBJ1-2; the TRBD1 assignment by TCRdb is unverifiable without DNA. The CDR3 totals 14 residues. Germline V lookup: CDR1 SGHAT, CDR2 FQNNGV. The CDR3 sequence: CASSFLGQGYGYTF.

This rearrangement joins TRBV12-3 or TRBV12-4 to TRBJ2-2; TCRdb's assignment of TRBD1 cannot be checked, as there is no DNA. The CDR3 is 16 amino acids. The CDR3 is CASSLGQGANTGELFF.

The genes are TRBV5-1 and TRBJ2-1; TCRdb picks TRBD2, but there is no DNA to check that call. CDR3 length: 15 amino acids. CDR1 and CDR2 from the germline V gene are SGHRS and YFSETQ. The CDR3 sequence: CASSMSGGVDNEQFF.

The chain joins TRBV12-3 or TRBV12-4 to TRBJ2-7; TCRdb returns TRBD1, unconfirmable since there is no DNA. This CDR3 has 18 amino acids. CDR3 amino acids: CASSQILSSGSQTYEQYF.

The V call is TRBV19, the J call TRBJ2-2; absent DNA, TCRdb's TRBD1 call cannot be checked. CDR1 LNHDA and CDR2 SQIVND come from the germline V gene (reference sequence). This CDR3 region has 15 residues. This CDR3 is CASSITGGWTGELFF.

The chain links TRBV18 to TRBJ2-1; TCRdb's D call of TRBD1 is untestable without DNA. The CDR3 runs to 17 residues. CDR1 and CDR2 from the germline V gene are KGHSH and LQKENI. The CDR3 region is CASSTGAGTGAYNEQFF.

This rearrangement joins TRBV12-3 or TRBV12-4 to TRBJ2-7; checking the TCRdb D call of TRBD1 is not possible without DNA. The CDR3 consists of 16 residues. The CDR3 protein is CASSTGQGAALYEQYF.

The rearrangement uses TRBV3-1 and TRBJ2-5; TCRdb picks TRBD2, but there is no DNA to check that call. The CDR3 totals 17 residues. CDR1 and CDR2 (germline): LGHDT, YNNKEL (reference sequence). The CDR3 sequence is CASSRLTGLSAQETQYF.

The chain links TRBV6-1 to TRBJ2-3; TCRdb's assignment of TRBD2 cannot be checked, as there is no DNA. This CDR3 region has 14 residues. Germline CDR1 is MNHNS and CDR2 is SASEGT. CDR3 region: CASTPGASLSAQYF.

The V call is TRBV7-8, the J call TRBJ2-1; TCRdb indicates TRBD2, and absent DNA this call remains unverified. Germline assignment: CDR1 SGHVS and CDR2 FQNEAQ. CDR3 length: 14 residues. CDR3 residues: CASIAGGSYNEQFF.

This chain connects TRBV7-2 to TRBJ2-3; absent DNA, TCRdb's TRBD1 call cannot be checked. CDR1 and CDR2 (germline): SGHTA, FQGNSA. The CDR3 covers 17 residues. The CDR3 sequence: CASSKGPRGASTDTQYF. The full variable domain, completed using reference TRBV7-2 and TRBJ2-3, is GAGVSQSPSNKVTEKGKDVELRCDPISGHTALYWYRQSLGQGLEFLIYFQGNSAPDKSGLPSDRFSAERTGGSVSTLTIQRTQQEDSAVYLCASSKGPRGASTDTQYFGPGTRLTVL.

The chain carries TRBV5-1 and TRBJ2-2; as DNA is missing, the TRBD2 call by TCRdb cannot be tested. The CDR3 runs to 20 residues. The V gene's germline CDR1 is SGHRS and CDR2 YFSETQ. The CDR3: CASSLVSGGAFGVPTGELFF. Full variable domain (remainder filled in from reference TRBV5-1 and TRBJ2-2): KAGVTQTPRYLIKTRGQQVTLSCSPISGHRSVSWYQQTPGQGLQFLFEYFSETQRNKGNFPGRFSGRQFSNSRSEMNVSTLELGDSALYLCASSLVSGGAFGVPTGELFFGEGSRLTVL.

The chain combines TRBV6-5 with TRBJ2-1; TCRdb names TRBD1, which stays unverified in the absence of DNA. Germline CDR1 and CDR2: MNHEY and SVGAGI. The CDR3 covers 16 residues. CDR3 amino acids: CASSSTAGTAYNEQFF.

This rearrangement joins TRBV10-3 to TRBJ1-2; there is no DNA to check the TCRdb D call of TRBD1. The CDR3 runs 14 residues. Germline lookup yields CDR1 ENHRY and CDR2 SYGVKD. This CDR3 is CAIRRQEGAYGYTF.

CDR3 sequence reads: CASSPGGGVGELFF. The chain uses TRBV12-3 or TRBV12-4 and TRBJ2-2; TCRdb's D gene call, TRBD1, goes unchecked for lack of DNA. The CDR3 totals 14 residues.

This chain links TRBV18 with TRBJ1-1; lacking DNA, the TRBD1 call made by TCRdb goes unchecked. This CDR3 has 16 amino acids. Per germline, CDR1 KGHSH and CDR2 LQKENI. CDR3 residues: CASSLTRTGQNTEAFF.

This chain connects TRBV18 to TRBJ2-5. CDR1 and CDR2 from the germline V gene are KGHSH and LQKENI. The CDR3 spans 12 residues. This chain's CDR3 is CASSPSGGTQYF.

The rearrangement joins TRBV9 to TRBJ1-1; lacking DNA, the TRBD1 call made by TCRdb goes unchecked. Germline loops: CDR1 SGDLS, CDR2 YYNGEE. The CDR3 is 15 residues long. This CDR3 reads CASSAQGQPNTEAFF.

The rearrangement joins TRBV12-5 to TRBJ2-7; absent DNA, TCRdb's TRBD1 call cannot be checked. Germline CDR1 LGHNT, CDR2 FRNRAP. The CDR3 sequence is 14 residues long. The CDR3 loop is CASARQGAGYEQYF.

This sequence joins TRBV6-5 and TRBJ2-7. The CDR3 contains 15 residues. Germline V gene sequence: CDR1 MNHEY, CDR2 SVGAGI. The CDR3 sequence: CASSYTPGSGYEQYF.

The gene calls are TRBV10-3 and TRBJ2-3; TCRdb names TRBD1, which stays unverified in the absence of DNA. Germline CDR1 and CDR2: ENHRY and SYGVKD. This CDR3 has 15 residues. CDR3 protein: CAISDREGATDTQYF.